The rows below give T cell receptor beta chains drawn from one sample of a study of cytomegalovirus exposure and HLA in healthy donors. Produced via immunoSEQ multiplex PCR; TCRdb's table is partial and in-frame only. Of about 77,000 clones in the sample, over 60% are singletons; the top ten hold around 4.2%. Sequencing input: PBMCs. Receptors were obtained from a man aged 35 to 55 in good health and CMV-seronegative. Both conserved end residues are part of each CDR3. A D gene is named only where the DNA matches it firmly. A clone size is listed for some rows: how often the clone was seen (once, few, many), or a class if it is expanded.

CDR3	DNA	size	J	V	D
CSVREGNAFF	TGCAGTGTACGAGAGGGTAATGCTTTCTTT	NA	TRBJ1-1	TRBV20-1	NA
CASRSGESSYNEQFF	TGTGCCAGCAGGTCGGGGGAGAGCTCCTACAATGAGCAGTTCTTC	NA	TRBJ2-1	TRBV7-9	NA
CASSLGRGGYEQYF	TGTGCCAGCAGTCTAGGGAGAGGCGGGTACGAGCAGTACTTC	NA	TRBJ2-7	TRBV6-5	NA
CASSRLTGTGPNQPQHF	TGTGCCAGTAGTCGCCTCACCGGGACAGGGCCCAATCAGCCCCAGCATTTT	NA	TRBJ1-5	TRBV19	TRBD1
CASSSQTGYGTDTQYF	TGTGCCAGCAGCTCCCAGACAGGGTATGGCACAGATACGCAGTATTTT	NA	TRBJ2-3	TRBV7-8	TRBD1
CSVEGIGGTGELFF	TGCAGCGTTGAAGGGATCGGGGGCACCGGGGAGCTGTTTTTT	NA	TRBJ2-2	TRBV29-1	NA
CAWSGESDPYEQYF	TGTGCCTGGAGTGGTGAAAGCGATCCCTACGAGCAGTACTTC	once	TRBJ2-7	TRBV30	NA
CAWGFGTGYNEKLFF	TGTGCCTGGGGATTCGGGACAGGGTATAATGAAAAACTGTTTTTT	NA	TRBJ1-4	TRBV30	TRBD1
CASSDAGSYNEQFF	TGTGCCAGCAGTGACGCGGGATCCTACAATGAGCAGTTCTTC	NA	TRBJ2-1	TRBV25-1	NA
CASSLRDTYNEQFF	TGTGCCAGCAGTTTAAGGGACACCTACAATGAGCAGTTCTTC	NA	TRBJ2-1	TRBV27	NA
CASSQDLRYEQYF	TGTGCCAGCAGCCAAGATCTCCGTTACGAGCAGTACTTC	NA	TRBJ2-7	TRBV4-2	NA
CASSYNRVDAFF	TGTGCCAGCAGCTACAACAGGGTCGATGCTTTCTTT	NA	TRBJ1-1	TRBV7-9	NA